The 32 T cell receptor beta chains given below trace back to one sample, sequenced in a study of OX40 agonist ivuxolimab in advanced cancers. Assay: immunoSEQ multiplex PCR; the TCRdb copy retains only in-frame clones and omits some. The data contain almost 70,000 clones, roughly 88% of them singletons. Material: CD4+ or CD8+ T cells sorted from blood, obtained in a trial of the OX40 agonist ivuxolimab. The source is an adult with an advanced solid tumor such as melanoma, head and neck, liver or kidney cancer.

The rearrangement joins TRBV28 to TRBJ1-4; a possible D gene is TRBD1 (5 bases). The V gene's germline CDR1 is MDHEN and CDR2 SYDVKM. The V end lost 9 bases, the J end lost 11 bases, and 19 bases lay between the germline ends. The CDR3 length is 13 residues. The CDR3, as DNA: TGTGCCAGTACCCTAGGGGTTTCGGGGAAACTGTTTTTT. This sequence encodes CASTLGVSGKLFF.

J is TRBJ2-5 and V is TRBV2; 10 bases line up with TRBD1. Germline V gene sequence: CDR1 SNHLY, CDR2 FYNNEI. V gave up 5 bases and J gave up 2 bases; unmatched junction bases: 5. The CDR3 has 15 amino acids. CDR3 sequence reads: CASSRDRGQQETQYF. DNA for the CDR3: TGTGCCAGCAGTAGGGACAGGGGCCAACAAGAGACCCAGTACTTC.

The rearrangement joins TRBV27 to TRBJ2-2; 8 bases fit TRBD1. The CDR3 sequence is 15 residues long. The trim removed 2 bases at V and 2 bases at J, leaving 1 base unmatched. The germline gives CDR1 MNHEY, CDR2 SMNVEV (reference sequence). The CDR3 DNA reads TGTGCCAGCAGTTTAGGGACAGGAAACACCGGGGAGCTGTTTTTT. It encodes CASSLGTGNTGELFF.

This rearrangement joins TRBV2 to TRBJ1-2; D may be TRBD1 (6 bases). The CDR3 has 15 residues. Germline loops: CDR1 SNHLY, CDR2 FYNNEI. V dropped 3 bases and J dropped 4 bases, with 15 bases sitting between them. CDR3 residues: CASSEHRGGPYGYTF. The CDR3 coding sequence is TGTGCCAGCAGTGAGCATCGGGGGGGGCCCTATGGCTACACCTTC.

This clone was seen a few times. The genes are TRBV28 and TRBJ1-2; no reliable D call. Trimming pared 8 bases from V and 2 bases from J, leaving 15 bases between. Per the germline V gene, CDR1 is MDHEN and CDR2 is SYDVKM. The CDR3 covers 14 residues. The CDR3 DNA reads TGTGCCAGCCGGTCTACTACAGTAAACTATGGCTACACCTTC. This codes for CASRSTTVNYGYTF.

The CDR3 nucleotides read TGTGCCAGCAGCCTCGGAAGCGATACGATGCGGGAGACCCAGTACTTC. It yields the protein CASSLGSDTMRETQYF. The chain recombines TRBV7-3 with TRBJ2-5, with unresolved D. Germline assignment: CDR1 SGHTA and CDR2 FQGTGA. CDR3 size: 16 residues. Trimming cost V 5 bases and J 5 bases, with 21 bases left between them. Combining the CDR3 with reference TRBV7-3 and TRBJ2-5 gives the whole variable domain GAGVSQTPSNKVTEKGKYVELRCDPISGHTALYWYRQSLGQGPEFLIYFQGTGAADDSGLPNDRFFAVRPEGSVSTLKIQRTERGDSAVYLCASSLGSDTMRETQYFGPGTRLLVL.

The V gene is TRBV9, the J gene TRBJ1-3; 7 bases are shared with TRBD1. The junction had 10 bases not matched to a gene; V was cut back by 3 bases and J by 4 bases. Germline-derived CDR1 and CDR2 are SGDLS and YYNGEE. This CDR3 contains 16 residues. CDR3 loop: CASSGFNRGGGNTIYF. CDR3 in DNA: TGTGCCAGCAGCGGTTTCAACAGGGGAGGAGGAAACACCATATATTTT.

The CDR3 reads CASSPGQGSDTQYF. CDR3 nucleotides: TGTGCCAGCAGTCCGGGACAGGGTTCCGATACGCAGTATTTT. The J gene is TRBJ2-3, the V gene TRBV2; TRBD1 agrees at 9 bases. Germline CDR1 reads SNHLY; CDR2 reads FYNNEI. This CDR3 comprises 14 residues. Losses at the gene ends were 5 bases for V and 6 bases for J; bases not matched to a gene: 6.

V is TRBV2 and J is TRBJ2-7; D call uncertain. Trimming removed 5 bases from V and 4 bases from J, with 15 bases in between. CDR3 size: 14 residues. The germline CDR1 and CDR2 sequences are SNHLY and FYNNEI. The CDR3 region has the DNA TGTGCCAGCAGTTCTTCTTTGACGGTATACGAGCAGTACTTC. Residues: CASSSSLTVYEQYF.

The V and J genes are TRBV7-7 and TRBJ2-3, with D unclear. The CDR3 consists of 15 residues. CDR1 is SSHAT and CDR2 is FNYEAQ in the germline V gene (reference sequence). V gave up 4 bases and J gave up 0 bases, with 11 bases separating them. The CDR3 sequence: CASSSLLGSTDTQYF. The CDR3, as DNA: TGTGCCAGCAGCTCCCTTTTGGGTAGCACAGATACGCAGTATTTT.

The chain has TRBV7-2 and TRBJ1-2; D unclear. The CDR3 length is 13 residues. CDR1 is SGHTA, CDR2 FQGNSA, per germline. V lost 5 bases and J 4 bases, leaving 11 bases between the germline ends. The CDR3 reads CASSPHSSYGYTF. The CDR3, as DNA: TGTGCCAGCAGCCCTCACAGTTCCTATGGCTACACCTTC.

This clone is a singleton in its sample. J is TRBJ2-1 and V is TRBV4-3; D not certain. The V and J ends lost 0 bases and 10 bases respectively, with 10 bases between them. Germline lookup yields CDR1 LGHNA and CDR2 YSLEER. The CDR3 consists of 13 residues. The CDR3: CASSQDRYSEQFF. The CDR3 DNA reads TGCGCCAGCAGCCAAGACAGGTACAGCGAGCAGTTCTTC.

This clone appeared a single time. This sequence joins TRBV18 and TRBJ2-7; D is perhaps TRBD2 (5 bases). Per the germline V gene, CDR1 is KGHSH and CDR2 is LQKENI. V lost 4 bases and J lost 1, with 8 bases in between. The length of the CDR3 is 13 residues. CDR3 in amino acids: CASSQWESYEQYF. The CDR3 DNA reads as TGTGCCAGCTCACAGTGGGAGTCCTACGAGCAGTACTTC. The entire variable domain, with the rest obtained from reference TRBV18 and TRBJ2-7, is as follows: NAGVMQNPRHLVRRRGQEARLRCSPMKGHSHVYWYRQLPEEGLKFMVYLQKENIIDESGMPKERFSAEFPKEGPSILRIQQVVRGDSAAYFCASSQWESYEQYFGPGTRLTVT.

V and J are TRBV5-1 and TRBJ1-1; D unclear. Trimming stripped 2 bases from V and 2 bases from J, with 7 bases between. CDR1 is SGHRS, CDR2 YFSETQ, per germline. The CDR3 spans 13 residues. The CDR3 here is CASSFGANTEAFF. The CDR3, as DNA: TGCGCCAGCAGCTTTGGAGCTAACACTGAAGCTTTCTTT.

Written as DNA, the CDR3 is TGTGCCAGCAGTTCGGAGGTTCACACCGGGGAGCTGTTTTTT. Protein: CASSSEVHTGELFF. The gene calls are TRBV7-9 and TRBJ2-2; D may be TRBD2 (5 bases). V was cut by 6 bases and J by 3 bases, with 11 bases left in between. This CDR3 has 14 residues. CDR1 and CDR2 (germline): SEHNR, FQNEAQ (reference sequence). Based on the CDR3 plus reference TRBV7-9 and TRBJ2-2, the full variable domain is DTGVSQNPRHKITKRGQNVTFRCDPISEHNRLYWYRQTLGQGPEFLTYFQNEAQLEKSRLLSDRFSAERPKGSFSTLEIQRTEQGDSAMYLCASSSEVHTGELFFGEGSRLTVL.

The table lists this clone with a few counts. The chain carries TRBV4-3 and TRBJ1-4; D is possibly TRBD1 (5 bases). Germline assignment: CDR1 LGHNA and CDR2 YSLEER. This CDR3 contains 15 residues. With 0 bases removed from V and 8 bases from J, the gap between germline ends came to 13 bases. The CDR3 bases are TGCGCCAGCAGCCAAGATTGGGCAGGGATGGAAAAACTGTTTTTT. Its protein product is CASSQDWAGMEKLFF.

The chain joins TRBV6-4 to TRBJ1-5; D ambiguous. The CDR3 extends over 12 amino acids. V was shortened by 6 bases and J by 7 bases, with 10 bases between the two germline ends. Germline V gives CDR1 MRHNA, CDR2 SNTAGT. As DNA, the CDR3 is TGTGCCAGCAGGACCCGAGAACAGCCCCAGCATTTT. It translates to CASRTREQPQHF.

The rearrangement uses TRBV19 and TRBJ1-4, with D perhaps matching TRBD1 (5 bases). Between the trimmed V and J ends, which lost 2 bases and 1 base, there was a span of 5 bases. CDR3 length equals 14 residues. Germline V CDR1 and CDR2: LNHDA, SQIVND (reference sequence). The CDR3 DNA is TGTGCCAGTAGTATACAGGGAACTAATGAAAAACTGTTTTTT. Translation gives CASSIQGTNEKLFF.

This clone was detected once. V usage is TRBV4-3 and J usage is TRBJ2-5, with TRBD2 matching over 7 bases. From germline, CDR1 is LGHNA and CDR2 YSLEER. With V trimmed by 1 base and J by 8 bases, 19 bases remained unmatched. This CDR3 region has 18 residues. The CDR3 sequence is CASSQGELGAGPGDTQYF. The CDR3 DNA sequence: TGCGCCAGCAGCCAAGGAGAGTTAGGAGCGGGGCCTGGAGACACCCAGTACTTC.

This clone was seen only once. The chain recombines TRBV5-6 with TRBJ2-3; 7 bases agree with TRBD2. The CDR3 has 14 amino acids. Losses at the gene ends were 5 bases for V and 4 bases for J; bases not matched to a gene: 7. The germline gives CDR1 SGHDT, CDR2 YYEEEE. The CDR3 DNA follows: TGTGCCAGCAGTTCCCGGACTAGTGCAGATACGCAGTATTTT. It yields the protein CASSSRTSADTQYF.

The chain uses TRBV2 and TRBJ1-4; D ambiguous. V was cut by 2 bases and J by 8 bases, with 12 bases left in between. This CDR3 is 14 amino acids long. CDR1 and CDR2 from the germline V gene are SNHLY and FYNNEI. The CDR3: CASSEMRVDEKLFF. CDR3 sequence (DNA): TGTGCCAGCAGTGAAATGAGGGTTGACGAAAAACTGTTTTTT.

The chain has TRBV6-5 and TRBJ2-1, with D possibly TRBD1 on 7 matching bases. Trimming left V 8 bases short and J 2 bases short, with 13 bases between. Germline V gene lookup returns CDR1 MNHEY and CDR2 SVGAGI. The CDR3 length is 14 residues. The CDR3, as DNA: TGTGCCAGCGGTCAGGGGGGCGCCTACAATGAGCAGTTCTTC. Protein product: CASGQGGAYNEQFF.

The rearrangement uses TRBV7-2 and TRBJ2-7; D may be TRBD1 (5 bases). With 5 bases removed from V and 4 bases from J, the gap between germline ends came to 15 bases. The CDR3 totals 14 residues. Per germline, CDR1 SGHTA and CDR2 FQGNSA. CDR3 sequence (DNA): TGTGCCAGCAGCGAGACAGTTCCATCTTACGAGCAGTACTTC. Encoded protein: CASSETVPSYEQYF.

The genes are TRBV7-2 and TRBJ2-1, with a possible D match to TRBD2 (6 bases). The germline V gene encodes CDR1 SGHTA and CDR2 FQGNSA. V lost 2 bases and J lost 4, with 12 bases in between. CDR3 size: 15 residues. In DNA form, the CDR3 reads TGTGCCAGCAGCTTAAGACTAGGTGCTTACAATGAGCAGTTCTTC. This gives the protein CASSLRLGAYNEQFF. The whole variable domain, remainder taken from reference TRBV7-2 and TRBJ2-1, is GAGVSQSPSNKVTEKGKDVELRCDPISGHTALYWYRQSLGQGLEFLIYFQGNSAPDKSGLPSDRFSAERTGGSVSTLTIQRTQQEDSAVYLCASSLRLGAYNEQFFGPGTRLTVL.

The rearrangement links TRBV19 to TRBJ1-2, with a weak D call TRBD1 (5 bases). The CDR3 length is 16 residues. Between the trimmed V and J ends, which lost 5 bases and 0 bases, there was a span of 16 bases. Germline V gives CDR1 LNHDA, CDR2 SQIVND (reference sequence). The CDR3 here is CASSPPGGWANYGYTF. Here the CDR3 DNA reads TGTGCCAGTAGTCCGCCGGGGGGATGGGCTAACTATGGCTACACCTTC.

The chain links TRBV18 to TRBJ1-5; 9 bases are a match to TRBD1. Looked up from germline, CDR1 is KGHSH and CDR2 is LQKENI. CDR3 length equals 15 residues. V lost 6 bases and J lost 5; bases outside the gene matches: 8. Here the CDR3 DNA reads TGTGCCAGCTCTCCGGGACAGGGTTGGGATCAGCCCCAGCATTTT. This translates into CASSPGQGWDQPQHF.

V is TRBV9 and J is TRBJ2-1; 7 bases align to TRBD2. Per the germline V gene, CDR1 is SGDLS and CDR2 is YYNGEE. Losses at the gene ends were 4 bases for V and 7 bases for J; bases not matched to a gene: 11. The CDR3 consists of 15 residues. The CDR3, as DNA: TGTGCCAGCAGCCCTATCGCGGGGGACCGTAATGAGCAGTTCTTC. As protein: CASSPIAGDRNEQFF.

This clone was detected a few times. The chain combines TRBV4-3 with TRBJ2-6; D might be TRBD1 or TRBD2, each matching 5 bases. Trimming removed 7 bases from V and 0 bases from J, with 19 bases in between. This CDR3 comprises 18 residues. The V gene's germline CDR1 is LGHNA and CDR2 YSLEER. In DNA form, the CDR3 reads TGCGCCAGCACCCAGGAGGCAGGGTATCTCTCTGGGGCCAACGTCCTGACTTTC. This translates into CASTQEAGYLSGANVLTF.

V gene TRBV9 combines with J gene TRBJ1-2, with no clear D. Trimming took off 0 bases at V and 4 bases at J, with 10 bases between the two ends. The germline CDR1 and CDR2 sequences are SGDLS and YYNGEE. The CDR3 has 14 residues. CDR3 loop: CASSVAQASYGYTF. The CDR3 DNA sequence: TGTGCCAGCAGCGTAGCGCAGGCCTCCTATGGCTACACCTTC. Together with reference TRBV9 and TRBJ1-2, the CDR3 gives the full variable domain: DSGVTQTPKHLITATGQRVTLRCSPRSGDLSVYWYQQSLDQGLQFLIQYYNGEERAKGNILERFSAQQFPDLHSELNLSSLELGDSALYFCASSVAQASYGYTFGSGTRLTVV.

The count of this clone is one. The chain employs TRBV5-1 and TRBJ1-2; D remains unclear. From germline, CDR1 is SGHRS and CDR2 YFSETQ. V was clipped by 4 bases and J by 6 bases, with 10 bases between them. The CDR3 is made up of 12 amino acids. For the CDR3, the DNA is TGCGCCAGCAGCCAGACTGCAGATGGCTACACCTTC. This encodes CASSQTADGYTF. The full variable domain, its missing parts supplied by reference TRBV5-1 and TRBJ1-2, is KAGVTQTPRYLIKTRGQQVTLSCSPISGHRSVSWYQQTPGQGLQFLFEYFSETQRNKGNFPGRFSGRQFSNSRSEMNVSTLELGDSALYLCASSQTADGYTFGSGTRLTVV.

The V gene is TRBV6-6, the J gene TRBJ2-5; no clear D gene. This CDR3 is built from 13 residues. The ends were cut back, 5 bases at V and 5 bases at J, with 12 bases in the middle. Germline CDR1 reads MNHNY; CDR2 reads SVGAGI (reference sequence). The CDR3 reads CASSPGGSETQYF. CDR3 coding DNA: TGTGCCAGCAGTCCCGGTGGTAGCGAGACCCAGTACTTC.

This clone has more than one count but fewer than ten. CDR3 in amino acids: CASRSTGVGGYTF. The CDR3 nucleotides are TGCGCCAGCAGGTCAACAGGGGTGGGTGGCTACACCTTC. The chain combines TRBV5-1 with TRBJ1-2, with 7 positions matching TRBD1. The CDR3 has 13 residues. Germline assignment: CDR1 SGHRS and CDR2 YFSETQ. Losses at the gene ends were 5 bases for V and 7 bases for J; bases not matched to a gene: 8.